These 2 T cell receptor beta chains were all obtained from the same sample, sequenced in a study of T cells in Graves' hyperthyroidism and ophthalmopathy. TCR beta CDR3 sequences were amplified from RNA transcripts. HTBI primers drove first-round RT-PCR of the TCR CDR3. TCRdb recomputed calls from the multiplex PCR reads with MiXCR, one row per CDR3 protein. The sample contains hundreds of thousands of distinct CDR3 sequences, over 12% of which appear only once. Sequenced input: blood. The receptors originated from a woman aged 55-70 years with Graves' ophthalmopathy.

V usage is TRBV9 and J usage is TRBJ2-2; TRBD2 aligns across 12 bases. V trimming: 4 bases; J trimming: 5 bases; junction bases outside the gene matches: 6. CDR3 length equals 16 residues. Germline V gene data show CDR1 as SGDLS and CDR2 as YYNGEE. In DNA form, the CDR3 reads TGTGCCAGCAGCACCCGACTAGCGGGAGAGACCGGGGAGCTGTTTTTT. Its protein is CASSTRLAGETGELFF.

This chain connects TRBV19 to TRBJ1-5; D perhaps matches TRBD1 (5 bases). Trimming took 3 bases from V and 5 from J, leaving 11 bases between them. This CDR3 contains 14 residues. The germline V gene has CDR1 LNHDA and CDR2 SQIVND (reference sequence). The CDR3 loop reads CASSMTVRDQPQHF. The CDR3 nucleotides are TGTGCCAGTAGTATGACAGTCCGGGATCAGCCCCAGCATTTT. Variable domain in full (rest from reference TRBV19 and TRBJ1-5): DGGITQSPKYLFRKEGQNVTLSCEQNLNHDAMYWYRQDPGQGLRLIYYSQIVNDFQKGDIAEGYSVSREKKESFPLTVTSAQKNPTAFYLCASSMTVRDQPQHFGDGTRLSIL.